One TCR beta chain is described in this entry. Random hexamers were used to reverse transcribe the RNA input (about 0.5 to 1 ug). TCRdb passed the immunoSEQ multiplex PCR reads through MiXCR, listing each CDR3 protein once. Among fewer than 350,000 distinct CDR3 sequences, about 82% were seen once, and the ten largest hold around 0.22%. TEMRA cells were enriched by FACS, while CD8+ and CD4+ T cells were obtained through a negative isolation that was performed magnetically. This specimen belongs to a study of CD8 T cells in Susac syndrome. Trimming took 3 bases from V and 7 from J, leaving 18 bases between them. This CDR3 is built from 15 residues. The germline V gene has CDR1 MNHEY and CDR2 SVGEGT.

Material for sequencing was CD8+ T cells from PBMCs. The chain combines TRBV6-2 or TRBV6-3 with TRBJ1-2; perhaps TRBD1 as D (5 bases). The TCR sequence derives from a human donor with multiple sclerosis. The CDR3 sequence: CASSYSAGVSSGYTF. CDR3 bases: TGTGCCAGCAGTTATTCGGCGGGGGTTTCCTCTGGCTACACCTTC.